This T cell receptor (beta chain) was recovered during a study of blood T cell repertoires in COVID-19 (dated by TCRdb to 2020 to 2022). With respect to the entire study: The collaborator samples originated in the United States, Italy and Spain and spanned the acute and convalescent phases of COVID-19. The prospective study material was composed of cDNA or gDNA derived from T cells, B-cell-depleted T cells, or PBMCs. Subjects who had been exposed to COVID-19, were actively infected with it, or had recovered from it provided the deeply sampled blood TCRbeta repertoires that made up the dataset. A de-identified subject ID, COVID-19 status, age in years and sex were almost always included in the sample metadata. Where available, HLA class I and class II types were taken from metadata supplied by the sample provider and were not determined by assay-based typing. Samples were obtained from the ongoing ImmuneRACE study (first 160 participants) and from approximately 1,200 subjects provided by 6 global collaborators. The repertoires were made available in a free public database intended to serve as a resource for research on the immune response to SARS-CoV-2.

In its sample, this clone was seen a few times. No cognate antigen has been identified for it. No per-base quality is available; no much larger clone lies one base away. TCRbeta CDR3 regions were amplified from genomic DNA using the immunoSEQ Assay, a bias-controlled multiplex PCR. Regarding the original processing steps: Within the assay, amplification of reference gene primers was used to estimate how many nucleated cells each sample contained. To quantify the absolute abundance of each unique TCRbeta CDR3 rearrangement, sequence reads were collapsed and filtered. For each sample, productive Simpson clonality was calculated by taking the square root of Simpson's diversity index across productive rearrangements. TCRdb retrieved this table from immuneACCESS and kept in-frame rearrangements only. Not all clones are present; in checked studies, unresolved V genes account for under half, and no reason is known for the remainder. The DNA was the basis for D and trimming; V, J and clone size are from that table. Here the sample has about 14,000 clones; roughly 85% occur a single time. The ten largest clones represent 17% of the sample.

General conclusions and limits of the study: How much clinical and demographic metadata was included differed by source and by participant, and the metadata was provided uncurated.

V gives up 5 bases and J gives up 6 bases, and the segment between their germline ends measures 8 bases. Per the germline V gene (reference sequence), SEHNR is the CDR1 and FQNEAQ is the CDR2. The CDR3 runs 12 amino acids, cysteine and phenylalanine included. Solely the CDR3 DNA is kept, with 36 bases framed from the first base. Collaborating institutions collected whole blood in K2EDTA tubes following their own protocols. For TCRbeta analysis, collaborator samples were shipped as frozen whole blood, as isolated PBMCs, or as DNA extracted from either sample type. The origin of this receptor is a human donor with active COVID-19. The donor label of this sample is uncertain. Sequenced sample: peripheral blood. In this chain, TRBV7-9 is recombined with TRBJ1-5, and perhaps TRBD1 as D gene, on 5 matching bases. The sequence in DNA is TGTGCCAGCAGCCCGGGGGGTCAGCCCCAGCATTTT. Its coded protein is CASSPGGQPQHF.